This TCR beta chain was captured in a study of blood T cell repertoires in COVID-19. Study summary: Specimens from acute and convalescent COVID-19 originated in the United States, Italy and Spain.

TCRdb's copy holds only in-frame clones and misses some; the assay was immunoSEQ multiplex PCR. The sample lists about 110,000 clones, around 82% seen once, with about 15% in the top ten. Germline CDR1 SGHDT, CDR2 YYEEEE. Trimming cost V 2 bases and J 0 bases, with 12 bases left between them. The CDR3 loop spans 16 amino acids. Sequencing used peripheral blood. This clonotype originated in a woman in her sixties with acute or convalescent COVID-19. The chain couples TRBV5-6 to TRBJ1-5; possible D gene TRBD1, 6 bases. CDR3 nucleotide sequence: TGTGCCAGCAGCTTAACCGGGACACTTAGCAATCAGCCCCAGCATTTT. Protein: CASSLTGTLSNQPQHF.